This passage covers 12 T cell receptor beta chains from one sample sequenced in a study of molecular identifiers for immune sequencing clone quantification. TCRdb reanalysed the PCR reads using MiXCR and keeps one entry per CDR3 protein. The sample consists of 88,000 or so distinct CDR3 sequences, roughly a fifth of them appearing once. Sequencing used naive CD8+ T cells from blood, with Jurkat cell RNA spiked in. Subset denoted: FACS-sorted CD8+CD4-CCR7+CD45RA+ naive T cells. Receptors were obtained from a human donor in good health. Some libraries in this study had Jurkat cell RNA spiked in.

This clonotype was recorded many times. The rearrangement joins TRBV7-6 to TRBJ2-3; 10 positions agree with TRBD2. Germline V lookup: CDR1 SGHVS, CDR2 FNYEAQ. The CDR3 covers 15 residues. V lost 3 bases and J lost 6; bases outside the gene matches: 6. CDR3 residues: CASSFEAGGPDTQYF. The CDR3 coding sequence is TGTGCCAGCAGCTTCGAAGCGGGAGGGCCGGATACGCAGTATTTT.

About this clonotype: A much more abundant neighbour one base away suggests this may be a read error. This chain uses TRBV6-2 or TRBV6-3 with TRBJ2-3; D is perhaps TRBD2 (5 bases). This CDR3 is built from 12 residues. Deletions cut 5 bases from V and 10 bases from J, with 13 bases between. Germline assignment: CDR1 MNHEY and CDR2 SVGEGT. The CDR3 bases are TGTGCCAGCAGTGTAGCACGGGATGCGCAGTATTTT. Encoded protein: CASSVARDAQYF.

The chain carries TRBV27 and TRBJ1-3, with D uncertain. Germline loops: CDR1 MNHEY, CDR2 SMNVEV (reference sequence). V was pared by 5 bases and J by 1 base, with 9 bases between. The CDR3 is 14 residues long. CDR3 region: CASSPFRSGNTIYF. CDR3 sequence (DNA): TGTGCCAGCAGTCCCTTTAGATCTGGAAACACCATATATTTT.

Only a few counts were recorded for this clonotype. This sequence joins TRBV6-5 and TRBJ1-1; no clear D. Germline V gene lookup returns CDR1 MNHEY and CDR2 SVGAGI. The CDR3 runs to 13 residues. V was clipped by 2 bases and J by 3 bases, with 7 bases between them. CDR3 bases: TGTGCCAGCAGTTACCGGGGAGACACTGAAGCTTTCTTT. This translates into CASSYRGDTEAFF.

This clonotype came up many times. The DNA for the CDR3 is TGTGCCAGCAGCTTGGGAACGCCCGAGCAGTACTTC. This gives the protein CASSLGTPEQYF. J is TRBJ2-7 and V is TRBV7-2; D uncertain. Germline lookup yields CDR1 SGHTA and CDR2 FQGNSA. Deletions cut 3 bases from V and 6 bases from J, with 9 bases between. The CDR3 runs 12 residues.

A note on this clonotype: A clone one base away is much larger, so this may be a read error. The rearrangement joins TRBV27 to TRBJ2-7; TRBD1 might be the D (6 bases). V was clipped by 5 bases and J by 2 bases, with 10 bases between them. This CDR3 spans 13 amino acids. The germline V gene has CDR1 MNHEY and CDR2 SMNVEV (reference sequence). The CDR3 spells CASSHGQTYEQYF. The CDR3 nucleotides are TGTGCCAGCAGTCACGGACAGACCTACGAGCAGTACTTC.

This clonotype was seen repeatedly, ten times or more. The chain joins TRBV21-1 to TRBJ1-6; the listed D gene, TRBD1, was not tested against the DNA. TRBV21-1 is described as a pseudogene. This CDR3 is built from 13 residues. The chain's CDR3 is CASSEPLRPPLHF. CDR3 sequence (DNA): TGTGCCAGCAGCGAACCCTTGCGCCCACCCCTCCACTTT.

In regard to this clonotype: A much larger clone differs by one base, so this may be a read error. The rearrangement uses TRBV5-1 and TRBJ1-6; possible D gene TRBD1, 5 bases. In germline, CDR1 is SGHRS, CDR2 YFSETQ. Trimming stripped 5 bases from V and 6 bases from J, with 21 bases between. The CDR3 sequence is 17 residues long. The CDR3 loop reads CASRTNPGTDRNSPLHF. The CDR3 coding sequence is TGCGCCAGCAGGACAAACCCCGGGACCGACCGTAATTCACCCCTCCACTTT.

Only a few counts were recorded for this clonotype. The chain is built from TRBV20-1 and TRBJ1-1; possible D gene TRBD1, 6 bases. The V end lost 0 bases, the J end lost 3 bases, and 14 bases lay between the germline ends. This CDR3 spans 15 amino acids. Germline-derived CDR1 and CDR2 are DFQATT and SNEGSKA (reference sequence). As DNA, the CDR3 is TGCAGTGCTAGAGATTTGGGGGCCATTTACACTGAAGCTTTCTTT. Its translation: CSARDLGAIYTEAFF.

This clonotype appeared a few times. The V call is TRBV19, the J call TRBJ2-1; 11 nucleotides match TRBD2. This CDR3 has 15 amino acids. V dropped 1 base and J dropped 8; count of bases not matched to a gene: 4. Germline V gene sequence: CDR1 LNHDA, CDR2 SQIVND (reference sequence). The CDR3 DNA reads as TGTGCCAGTAGTATAGGGCTAGCGGGAGGCCATGAGCAGTTCTTC. Translated: CASSIGLAGGHEQFF. The full variable domain, completed using reference TRBV19 and TRBJ2-1, is DGGITQSPKYLFRKEGQNVTLSCEQNLNHDAMYWYRQDPGQGLRLIYYSQIVNDFQKGDIAEGYSVSREKKESFPLTVTSAQKNPTAFYLCASSIGLAGGHEQFFGPGTRLTVL.

This clonotype was counted once. Since a much larger clone is just one base distant, this may be a read error. The V call is TRBV20-1, the J call TRBJ2-3; the D is unclear. There are 13 residues in the CDR3. Germline values: CDR1 DFQATT, CDR2 SNEGSKA (reference sequence). DNA for the CDR3: TGCAGTGCTAGGCGCCCCAACACATATACGCAGTATTTT. It yields the protein CSARRPNTYTQYF.

The chain links TRBV12-3 or TRBV12-4 to TRBJ2-5; tentative D call: TRBD1 (5 bases). The CDR3 consists of 14 residues. With 3 bases removed from V and 5 bases from J, the gap between germline ends came to 13 bases. The CDR3 DNA is TGTGCCAGCAGTTTTGTGACAGCCCAGGAGACCCAGTACTTC. This gives the protein CASSFVTAQETQYF.